This is a list of T cell receptor beta chains from one sample in a study of identical twins. TCRdb used MiXCR to reprocess the 5' RACE reads, holding one entry per CDR3 protein. The sample contains 550,000 to 700,000 distinct CDR3 sequences, approximately 22% of which appear only once. These sequences were also reported in another study, on T cells expressing NK-cell markers.

The sequenced sample was PBMCs. The receptors come from a woman aged 18-29 years in good health. Each CDR3 is given without its conserved first and last residue. Each record gives: CDR3 protein, J gene, D gene, V gene. D genes are given only for firm matches.

ASSFVRTRSSYNEQF	TRBJ2-1	TRBD2	TRBV12-3/TRBV12-4
ASSYQGTSYEQY	TRBJ2-7	.	TRBV6-5
ASSTRLAGVETQY	TRBJ2-5	TRBD2	TRBV7-2
ASRNSGRDADTQY	TRBJ2-3	TRBD2	TRBV12-3/TRBV12-4
ASSLGQSHNEQF	TRBJ2-1	.	TRBV11-2
SARFDTGELF	TRBJ2-2	.	TRBV20-1
SAQTAGFSYEQY	TRBJ2-7	.	TRBV20-1
ATSGNEQF	TRBJ2-1	.	TRBV6-2/TRBV6-3
ASSSRTPRGTDTQY	TRBJ2-3	.	TRBV5-8
ASSYGTSGSGVTDTQY	TRBJ2-3	TRBD2	TRBV6-5
ASSRLDGYEQY	TRBJ2-7	.	TRBV6-1
ASSSLPTSGWGNLF	TRBJ2-1	TRBD2	TRBV18
ASSEPRAGGYEQY	TRBJ2-7	TRBD1	TRBV25-1
ATGQSGVLL	TRBJ2-2	.	TRBV10-3
ASSPRTSGRGGELF	TRBJ2-2	TRBD2	TRBV12-3/TRBV12-4
ASSRTSGRLVDEQF	TRBJ2-1	TRBD2	TRBV5-1
SASSPSSGGSFYNEQF	TRBJ2-1	TRBD2	TRBV20-1
AISEPGPYVYERY	TRBJ2-7	.	TRBV10-3